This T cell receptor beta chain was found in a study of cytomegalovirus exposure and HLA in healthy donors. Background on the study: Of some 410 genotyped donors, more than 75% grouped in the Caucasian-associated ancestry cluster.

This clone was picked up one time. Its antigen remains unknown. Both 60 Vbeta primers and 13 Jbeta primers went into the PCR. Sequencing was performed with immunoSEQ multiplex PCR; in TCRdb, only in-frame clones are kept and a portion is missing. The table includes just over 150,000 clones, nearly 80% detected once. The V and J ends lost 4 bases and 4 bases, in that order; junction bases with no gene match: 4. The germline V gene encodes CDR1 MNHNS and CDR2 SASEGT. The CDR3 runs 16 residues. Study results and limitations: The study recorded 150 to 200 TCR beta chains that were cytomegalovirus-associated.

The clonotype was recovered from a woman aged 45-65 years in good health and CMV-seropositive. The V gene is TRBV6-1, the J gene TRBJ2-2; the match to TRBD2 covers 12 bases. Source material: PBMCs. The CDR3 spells CASSGGLAGSTGELFF. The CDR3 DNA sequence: TGTGCCAGCAGTGGAGGACTAGCGGGGAGCACCGGGGAGCTGTTTTTT.